This TCR beta chain derives from a study of response to subunit inactivated influenza vaccine. The CDR3 is 14 amino acids. V was clipped by 4 bases and J by 4 bases, with 13 bases between them. CDR1 is SEHNR and CDR2 is FQNEAQ in the germline V gene (reference sequence). General study findings and limits: After each seasonal influenza vaccination, few new T cells are recruited, the authors suggested.

In the case of this clonotype: Its matching antigen is unknown.

TCRdb ran MiXCR on the RT-PCR reads and lists one entry per CDR3 protein. Of under 950,000 distinct CDR3 sequences listed, approximately 22% are singletons. The origin of this receptor is a man in his forties or fifties who received an inactivated influenza vaccine. The input for sequencing was PBMCs from blood, taken roughly 5 days after vaccination. This chain links TRBV7-9 with TRBJ2-5; possibly TRBD1 for D (5 bases). The CDR3 here is CASSSLDSLETQYF. DNA of the CDR3: TGTGCCAGCAGCTCGCTAGACAGCCTAGAGACCCAGTACTTC.